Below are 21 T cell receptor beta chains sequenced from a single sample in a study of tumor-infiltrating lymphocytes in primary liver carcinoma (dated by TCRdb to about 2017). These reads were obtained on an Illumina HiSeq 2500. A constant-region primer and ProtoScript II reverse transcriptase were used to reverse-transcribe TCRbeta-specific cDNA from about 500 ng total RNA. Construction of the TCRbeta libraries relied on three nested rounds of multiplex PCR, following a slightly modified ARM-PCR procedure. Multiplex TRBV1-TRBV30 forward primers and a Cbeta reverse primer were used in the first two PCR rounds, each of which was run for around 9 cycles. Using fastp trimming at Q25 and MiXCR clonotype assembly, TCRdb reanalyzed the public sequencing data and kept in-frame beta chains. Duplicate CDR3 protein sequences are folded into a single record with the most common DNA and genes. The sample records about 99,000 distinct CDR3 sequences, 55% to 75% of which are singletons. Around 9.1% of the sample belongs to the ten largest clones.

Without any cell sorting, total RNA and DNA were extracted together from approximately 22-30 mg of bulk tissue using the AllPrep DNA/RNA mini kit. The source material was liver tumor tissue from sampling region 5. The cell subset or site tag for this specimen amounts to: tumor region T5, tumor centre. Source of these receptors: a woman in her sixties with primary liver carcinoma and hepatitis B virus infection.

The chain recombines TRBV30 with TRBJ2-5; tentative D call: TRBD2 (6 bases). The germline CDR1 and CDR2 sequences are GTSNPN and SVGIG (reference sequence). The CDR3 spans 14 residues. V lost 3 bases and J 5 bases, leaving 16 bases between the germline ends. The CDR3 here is CAWSVSGGAETQYF. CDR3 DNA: TGTGCCTGGAGCGTATCGGGCGGGGCGGAGACCCAGTACTTC. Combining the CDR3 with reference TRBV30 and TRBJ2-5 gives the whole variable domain SQTIHQWPATLVQPVGSPLSLECTVEGTSNPNLYWYRQAAGRGLQLLFYSVGIGQISSEVPQNLSASRPQDRQFILSSKKLLLSDSGFYLCAWSVSGGAETQYFGPGTRLLVL.

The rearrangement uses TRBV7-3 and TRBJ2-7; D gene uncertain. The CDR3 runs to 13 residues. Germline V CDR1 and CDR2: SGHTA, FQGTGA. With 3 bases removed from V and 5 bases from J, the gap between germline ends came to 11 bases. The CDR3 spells CASSFSSVDEQYF. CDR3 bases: TGTGCCAGCAGCTTTTCCAGCGTCGACGAGCAGTACTTC.

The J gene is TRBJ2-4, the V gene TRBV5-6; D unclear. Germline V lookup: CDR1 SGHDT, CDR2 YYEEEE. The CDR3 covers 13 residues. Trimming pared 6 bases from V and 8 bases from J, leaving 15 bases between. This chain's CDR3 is CASKLIAEDIQYF. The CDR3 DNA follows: TGTGCCAGCAAGTTGATAGCCGAAGACATTCAGTACTTC. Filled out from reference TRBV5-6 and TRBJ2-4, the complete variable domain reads DAGVTQSPTHLIKTRGQQVTLRCSPKSGHDTVSWYQQALGQGPQFIFQYYEEEERQRGNFPDRFSGHQFPNYSSELNVNALLLGDSALYLCASKLIAEDIQYFGAGTRLSVL.

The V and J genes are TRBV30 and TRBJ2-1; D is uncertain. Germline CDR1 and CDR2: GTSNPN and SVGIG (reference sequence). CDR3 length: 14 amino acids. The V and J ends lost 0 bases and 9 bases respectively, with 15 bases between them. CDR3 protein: CAWSVTVNWGEQFF. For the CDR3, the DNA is TGTGCCTGGAGTGTAACGGTGAACTGGGGTGAGCAGTTCTTC.

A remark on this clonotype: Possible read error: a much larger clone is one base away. For the CDR3, the DNA is TGTGCCAGCTTCCTGGACGGGGGAGGGGAGTACGAGCAGTACTTC. Translation gives CASFLDGGGEYEQYF. The rearrangement links TRBV6-6 to TRBJ2-7, with 7 bases matching TRBD2. Germline lookup yields CDR1 MNHNY and CDR2 SVGAGI (reference sequence). CDR3 size: 15 residues. The V segment lost 8 bases and the J segment 4 bases; nucleotides outside the gene matches: 14.

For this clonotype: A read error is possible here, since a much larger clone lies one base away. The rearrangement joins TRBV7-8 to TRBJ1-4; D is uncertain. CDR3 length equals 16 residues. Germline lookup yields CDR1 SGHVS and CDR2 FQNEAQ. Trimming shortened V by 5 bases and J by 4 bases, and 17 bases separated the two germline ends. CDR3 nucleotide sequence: TGTGCCAGCAGCCATGAATCTATTCCAATTAATGAAAAACTGTTTTTT. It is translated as CASSHESIPINEKLFF.

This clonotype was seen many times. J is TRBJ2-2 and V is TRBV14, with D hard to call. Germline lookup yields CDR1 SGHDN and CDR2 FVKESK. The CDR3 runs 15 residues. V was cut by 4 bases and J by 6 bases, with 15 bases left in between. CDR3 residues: CASSLAPVRAGELFF. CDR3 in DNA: TGTGCCAGCAGCCTCGCACCGGTTAGGGCCGGGGAGCTGTTTTTT.

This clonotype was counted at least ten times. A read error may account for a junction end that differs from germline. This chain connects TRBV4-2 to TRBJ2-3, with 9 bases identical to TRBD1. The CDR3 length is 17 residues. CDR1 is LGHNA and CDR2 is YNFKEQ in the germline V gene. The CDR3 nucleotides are TGTGCCAGCAGCCAAGAGGGGACAGGGTCTCGCACAGATACGCGGTATTTT. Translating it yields CASSQEGTGSRTDTRYF.

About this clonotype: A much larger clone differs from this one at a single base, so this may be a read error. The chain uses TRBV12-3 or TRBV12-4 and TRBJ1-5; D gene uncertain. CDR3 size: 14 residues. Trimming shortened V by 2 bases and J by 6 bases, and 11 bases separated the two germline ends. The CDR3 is CASSLQAHSQPQHF. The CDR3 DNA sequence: TGTGCCAGCAGTTTACAGGCACACAGTCAGCCCCAGCATTTT.

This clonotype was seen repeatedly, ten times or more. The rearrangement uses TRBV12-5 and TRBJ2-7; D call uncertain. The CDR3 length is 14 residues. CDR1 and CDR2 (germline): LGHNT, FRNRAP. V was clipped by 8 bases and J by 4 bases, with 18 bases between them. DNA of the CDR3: TGTGCTAGTTCCTCCTATGAAAAGAAATACGAGCAGTACTTC. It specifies CASSSYEKKYEQYF.

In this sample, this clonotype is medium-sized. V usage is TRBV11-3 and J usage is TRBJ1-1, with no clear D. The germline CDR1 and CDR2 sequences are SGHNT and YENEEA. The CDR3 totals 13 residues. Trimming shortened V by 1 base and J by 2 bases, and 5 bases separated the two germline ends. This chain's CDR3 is CASSLGGNTEAFF. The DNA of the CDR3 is TGTGCCAGCAGCTTAGGGGGAAACACTGAAGCTTTCTTT.

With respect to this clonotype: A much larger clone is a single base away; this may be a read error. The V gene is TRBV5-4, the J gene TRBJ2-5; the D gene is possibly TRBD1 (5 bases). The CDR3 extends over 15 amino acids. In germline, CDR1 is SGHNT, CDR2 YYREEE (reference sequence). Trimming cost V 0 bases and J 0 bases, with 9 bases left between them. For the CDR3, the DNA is TGTGCCAGCAGCTTGGTGGGGCCGTACCAAGAGACCCAGTACTTC. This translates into CASSLVGPYQETQYF.

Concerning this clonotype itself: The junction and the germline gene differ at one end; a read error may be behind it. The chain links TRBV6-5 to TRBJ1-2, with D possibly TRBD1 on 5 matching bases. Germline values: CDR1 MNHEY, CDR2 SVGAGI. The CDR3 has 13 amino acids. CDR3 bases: TGTGCCAGCAGTTCCACCCGGGACCTTGACTACATCTTC. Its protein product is CASSSTRDLDYIF.

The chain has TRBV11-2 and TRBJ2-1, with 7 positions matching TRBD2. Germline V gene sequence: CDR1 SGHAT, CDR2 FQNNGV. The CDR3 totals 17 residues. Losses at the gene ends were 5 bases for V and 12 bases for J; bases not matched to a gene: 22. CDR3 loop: CASSRRLVGGPGDGQFF. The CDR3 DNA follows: TGTGCCAGCAGCAGGCGACTAGTGGGAGGGCCGGGGGATGGGCAGTTCTTC.

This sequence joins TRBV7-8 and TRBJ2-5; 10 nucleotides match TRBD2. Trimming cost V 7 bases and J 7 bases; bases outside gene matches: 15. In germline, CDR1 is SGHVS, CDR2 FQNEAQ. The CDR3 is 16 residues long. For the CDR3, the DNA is TGTGCCAGCAATCACTCAGGGCTAGCGGGAGTCCCGACCCAGTACTTC. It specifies CASNHSGLAGVPTQYF.

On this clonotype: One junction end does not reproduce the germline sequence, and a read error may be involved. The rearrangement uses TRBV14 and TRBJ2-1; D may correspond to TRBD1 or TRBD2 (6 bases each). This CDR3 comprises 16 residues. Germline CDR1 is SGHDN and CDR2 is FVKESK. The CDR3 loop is CASSHNMGGFYDEQFF. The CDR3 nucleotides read TGTGCCAGCAGCCATAATATGGGGGGCTTCTACGATGAGCAGTTCTTC.

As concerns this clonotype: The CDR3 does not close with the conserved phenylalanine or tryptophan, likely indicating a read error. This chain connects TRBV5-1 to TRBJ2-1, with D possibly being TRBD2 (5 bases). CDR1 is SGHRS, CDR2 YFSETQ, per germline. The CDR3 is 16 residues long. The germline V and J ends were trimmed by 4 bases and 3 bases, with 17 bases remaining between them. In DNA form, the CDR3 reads TGCGCCAGCAGCCAAACGAGACCCGGGGACTACAATGAGCAGTTCTTA. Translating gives CASSQTRPGDYNEQFL.

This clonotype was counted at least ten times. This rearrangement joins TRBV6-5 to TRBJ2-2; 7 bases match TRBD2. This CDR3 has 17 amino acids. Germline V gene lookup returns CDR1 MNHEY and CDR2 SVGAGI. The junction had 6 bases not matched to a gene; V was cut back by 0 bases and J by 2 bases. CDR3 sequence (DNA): TGTGCCAGCAGTTACTCTCCGACTAGCCTAAACACCGGGGAGCTGTTTTTT. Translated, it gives CASSYSPTSLNTGELFF.

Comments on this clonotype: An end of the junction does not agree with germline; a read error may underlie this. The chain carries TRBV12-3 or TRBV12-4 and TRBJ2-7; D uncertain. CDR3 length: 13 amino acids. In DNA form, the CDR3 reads TGTGCCAGCAGCCGAACAGAGTCCTACGAGCAGCATTTC. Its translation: CASSRTESYEQHF.

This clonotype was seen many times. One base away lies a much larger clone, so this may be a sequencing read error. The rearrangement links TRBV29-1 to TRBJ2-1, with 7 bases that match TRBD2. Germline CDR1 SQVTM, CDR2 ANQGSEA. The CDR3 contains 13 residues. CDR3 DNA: TGCAGCGTTGAGTGGACTAGGTACAATGGGCAGTTCTTC. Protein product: CSVEWTRYNGQFF.

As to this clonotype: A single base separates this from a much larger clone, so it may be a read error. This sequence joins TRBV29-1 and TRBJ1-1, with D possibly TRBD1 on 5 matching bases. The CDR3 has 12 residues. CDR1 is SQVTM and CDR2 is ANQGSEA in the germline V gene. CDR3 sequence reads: CSAGVGTTEASF. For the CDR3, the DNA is TGCAGCGCCGGGGTGGGGACCACTGAAGCTTCCTTT. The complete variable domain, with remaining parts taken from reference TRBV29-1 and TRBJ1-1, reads SAVISQKPSRDICQRGTSLTIQCQVDSQVTMMFWYRQQPGQSLTLIATANQGSEATYESGFVIDKFPISRPNLTFSTLTVSNMSPEDSSIYLCSAGVGTTEASFGQGTRLTVV.